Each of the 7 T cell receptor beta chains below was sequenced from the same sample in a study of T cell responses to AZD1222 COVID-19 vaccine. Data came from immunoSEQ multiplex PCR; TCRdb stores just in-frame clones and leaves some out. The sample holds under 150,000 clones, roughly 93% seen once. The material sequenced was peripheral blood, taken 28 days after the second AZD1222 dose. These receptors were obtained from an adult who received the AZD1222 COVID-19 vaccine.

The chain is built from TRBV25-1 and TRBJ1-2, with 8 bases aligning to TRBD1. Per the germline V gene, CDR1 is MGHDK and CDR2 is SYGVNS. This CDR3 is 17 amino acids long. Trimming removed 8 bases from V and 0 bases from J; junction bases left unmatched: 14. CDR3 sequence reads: CASLAPRQGLTNYGYTF. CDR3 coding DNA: TGTGCCAGCCTTGCCCCCCGACAGGGGTTAACTAACTATGGCTACACCTTC.

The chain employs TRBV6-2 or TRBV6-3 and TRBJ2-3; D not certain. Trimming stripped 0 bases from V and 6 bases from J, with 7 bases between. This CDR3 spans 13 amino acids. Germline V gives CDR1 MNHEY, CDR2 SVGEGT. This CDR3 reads CASSYSSPDTQYF. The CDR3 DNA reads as TGTGCCAGCAGTTACTCCTCCCCGGATACGCAGTATTTT.

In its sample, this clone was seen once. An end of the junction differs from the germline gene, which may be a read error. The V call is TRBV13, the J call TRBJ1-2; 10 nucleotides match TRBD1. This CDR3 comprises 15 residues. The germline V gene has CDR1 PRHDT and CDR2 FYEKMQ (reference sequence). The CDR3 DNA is TGTGCCAGCAGCCTAGGGACAGGGGTTCTCGGTGGCTACACCTTC. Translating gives CASSLGTGVLGGYTF. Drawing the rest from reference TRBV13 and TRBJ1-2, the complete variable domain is AAGVIQSPRHLIKEKRETATLKCYPIPRHDTVYWYQQGPGQDPQFLISFYEKMQSDKGSIPDRFSAQQFSDYHSELNMSSLELGDSALYFCASSLGTGVLGGYTFGSGTRLTVV.

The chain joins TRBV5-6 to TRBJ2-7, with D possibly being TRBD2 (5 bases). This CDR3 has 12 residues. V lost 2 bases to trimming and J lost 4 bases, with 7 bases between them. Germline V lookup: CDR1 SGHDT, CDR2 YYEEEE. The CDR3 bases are TGTGCCAGCAGCTTAGGAGGTTACGAGCAGTACGTC. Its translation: CASSLGGYEQYV.

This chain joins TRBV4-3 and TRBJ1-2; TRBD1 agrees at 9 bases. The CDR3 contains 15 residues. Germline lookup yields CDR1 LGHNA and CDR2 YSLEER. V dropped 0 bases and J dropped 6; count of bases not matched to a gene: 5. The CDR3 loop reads CASSQDSGQGNGYTF. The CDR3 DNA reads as TGCGCCAGCAGCCAAGATTCCGGACAGGGGAATGGCTACACCTTC.

The CDR3 spells CASSQGYGYTF. The CDR3 DNA follows: TGTGCCAGCAGCCAGGGCTATGGCTACACCTTC. This chain connects TRBV6-5 to TRBJ1-2, with D perhaps TRBD1 (5 bases). The CDR3 runs to 11 residues. Germline assignment: CDR1 MNHEY and CDR2 SVGAGI. V gave up 6 bases and J gave up 4 bases, with 6 bases separating them.

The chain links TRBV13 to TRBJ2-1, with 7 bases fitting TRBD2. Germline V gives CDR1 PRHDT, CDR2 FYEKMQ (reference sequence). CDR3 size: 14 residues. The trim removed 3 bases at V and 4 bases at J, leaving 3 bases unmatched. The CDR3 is CASSLGTKYNEQFF. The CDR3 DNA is TGTGCCAGCAGCTTGGGGACTAAATACAATGAGCAGTTCTTC.